The next 10 T cell receptor beta chains were all read from a single sample in a study of tumor and adjacent non-tumor tissue in lung cancer. TCRbeta libraries were built with three rounds of nested PCR, modified from ARM-PCR. TCRdb passed the multiplex PCR reads through MiXCR, listing each CDR3 protein once. The sample records approximately 66,000 distinct CDR3 sequences, around 61% being singletons. RNA was extracted from bulk tissue without any cell sorting. More than 3 cm separated this lung sample from the edge of the tumor. The sample comprised distant non-tumor lung tissue. All receptors come from a man in his 70s with non-small cell lung cancer.

This clonotype came up a few times. This chain joins TRBV5-4 and TRBJ2-4; D not certain. The CDR3 runs 13 residues. CDR1 is SGHNT, CDR2 YYREEE, per germline (reference sequence). Deletions cut 3 bases from V and 9 bases from J, with 13 bases between. Written as DNA, the CDR3 is TGTGCCAGCAGCTCCGATTCAGTGGGCATTCAGTACTTC. It encodes CASSSDSVGIQYF.

This clonotype was recorded many times. The chain is built from TRBV5-4 and TRBJ2-1; D is perhaps TRBD1 or TRBD2 (5 bases each). Trimming removed 0 bases at V and 1 base at J, with 8 bases between. Germline lookup yields CDR1 SGHNT and CDR2 YYREEE (reference sequence). This CDR3 has 15 residues. The CDR3 loop reads CASSLVGRSYNEQFF. The CDR3 coding sequence is TGTGCCAGCAGCTTGGTGGGACGGTCCTACAATGAGCAGTTCTTC.

The V call is TRBV19, the J call TRBJ2-7; D is unresolved. V was shortened by 5 bases and J by 1 base, with 6 bases between the two germline ends. Germline V CDR1 and CDR2: LNHDA, SQIVND (reference sequence). This CDR3 contains 12 residues. The CDR3, as DNA: TGTGCCAGTAGTGCAGGTTCCTACGAGCAGTACTTC. Amino acid sequence: CASSAGSYEQYF. Drawing the rest from reference TRBV19 and TRBJ2-7, the complete variable domain is DGGITQSPKYLFRKEGQNVTLSCEQNLNHDAMYWYRQDPGQGLRLIYYSQIVNDFQKGDIAEGYSVSREKKESFPLTVTSAQKNPTAFYLCASSAGSYEQYFGPGTRLTVT.

As concerns this clonotype: This clone may be a read error of a much larger clone one base away. The chain joins TRBV28 to TRBJ2-3; D is ambiguous. The CDR3 is made up of 13 amino acids. CDR1 MDHEN and CDR2 SYDVKM come from the germline V gene. For the CDR3, the DNA is TGTGCCAGCGGGCGGTCCTTCACAGATTCGCAGTATTTT. Protein product: CASGRSFTDSQYF.

The J gene is TRBJ1-6, the V gene TRBV6-1; 7 bases are a match to TRBD1. The CDR3 spans 15 residues. J lost 6 bases, V lost 6 bases, and 8 bases had no gene match. Per the germline V gene, CDR1 is MNHNS and CDR2 is SASEGT. CDR3 protein: CASRSGTAVNSPLHF. CDR3 nucleotide sequence: TGTGCCAGCAGGTCTGGGACAGCAGTTAATTCACCCCTCCACTTT.

This chain uses TRBV20-1 with TRBJ1-1, with 11 bases that match TRBD1. Trimming took 3 bases from V and 3 from J; bases not matched to a gene: 0. The CDR3 extends over 13 amino acids. Germline loops: CDR1 DFQATT, CDR2 SNEGSKA (reference sequence). CDR3 sequence (DNA): TGCAGTGCTAGGGGACAGGGGGACACTGAAGCTTTCTTT. Translation: CSARGQGDTEAFF.

The chain is built from TRBV6-5 and TRBJ2-3; D not resolved. V was cut by 5 bases and J by 8 bases, with 11 bases left in between. The CDR3 spans 12 residues. CDR1 and CDR2 from the germline V gene are MNHEY and SVGAGI. The CDR3 region is CASSPSKGTQYF. Written as DNA, the CDR3 is TGTGCCAGCAGTCCCAGTAAAGGTACGCAGTATTTT.

Notes on this clonotype: No conserved phenylalanine or tryptophan is present at the end of the CDR3, so a read error is the likely explanation. The DNA is left out, because the CDR3 cannot be placed on it with certainty; the CDR3 is given as TCRdb lists it. The gene calls are TRBV11-1 and TRBJ2-5; the D call of TRBD1 is as the table states it, not checked on the DNA. Germline assignment: CDR1 SGHAT and CDR2 FQDESV (reference sequence). Termini included, the CDR3 measures 14 amino acids. The CDR3 sequence: CASTRGDPQETRYL.

Comments on this clonotype: The CDR3 end shows no conserved phenylalanine or tryptophan, and so a read error is likely. CDR3 DNA sequence: TGTGCCACCAATGATACGGGCCTAAGGGGGCAGTTCTCC. Translation: CATNDTGLRGQFS. The rearrangement joins TRBV24-1 to TRBJ2-1; tentative D call: TRBD1 (5 bases). The CDR3 totals 13 residues. Germline V gives CDR1 KGHDR, CDR2 SFDVKD.

Remarks on this clonotype: Since the CDR3 does not end with the conserved phenylalanine or tryptophan, this likely comes from a read error. J is TRBJ2-1 and V is TRBV5-1; 8 positions match TRBD1. CDR3 length: 15 amino acids. Germline CDR1 reads SGHRS; CDR2 reads YFSETQ. The CDR3 reads CASSSLARGQNEQFS. The CDR3 DNA is TGCGCGAGCAGTAGCTTAGCCAGGGGGCAAAATGAGCAGTTCTCC.